This T cell receptor (beta chain) was observed in a study of CD8 T cells in ankylosing spondylitis. Study-wide results and caveats: Earlier studies detected some motif variants in reactive arthritis synovial fluid and blood. Disease-associated clones were reportedly significantly overrepresented in matched ankylosing spondylitis synovial fluid.

V dropped 0 bases and J dropped 9 bases, with 17 bases sitting between them. Looked up from germline, CDR1 is SGHTA and CDR2 is FQGNSA. The CDR3 consists of 16 residues. A quantitative 5'-RACE method, one with molecular barcodes, was used to make TCR beta libraries. From the 5' RACE reads, TCRdb called clonotypes with MiXCR, one entry per CDR3 protein. The repertoire holds 25,000 to 35,000 distinct CDR3 sequences, approximately 15% seen once, with about a third in the top ten. This clonotype has just a few counts. Its antigen is not known. The sequenced material came from blood. The chain uses TRBV7-2 and TRBJ1-4, with a tentative D call TRBD1 (6 bases). This TCR was sampled from a male donor with ankylosing spondylitis or in good health (not recorded which). The CDR3 reads CASSLALTGAGKKLFF. DNA for the CDR3: TGTGCCAGCAGCTTAGCGCTGACGGGGGCTGGGAAAAAACTGTTTTTT.